The source of this T cell receptor (beta chain) is a study of graft-versus-host responses after intestinal transplantation. The CDR3 contains 14 residues. V was clipped by 0 bases and J by 7 bases; unmatched bases: 6. Germline CDR1 MNHNY, CDR2 SVGAGI (reference sequence). The study, taken as a whole, reports: After transplant, early declines in HvG clones were associated with peak levels of circulating GvH clones.

TCRdb's table, derived via immunoSEQ multiplex PCR, lists solely in-frame clones and lacks some. The table includes roughly 13,000 clones, roughly 30% detected once. By share, this clone ranks as medium-sized. Sample: alloreactive CD4+ T cells from a mixed lymphocyte reaction culture, taken before intestinal transplant. Indicated subset: CFSE-low proliferating T cells sorted from roughly six-day pre-transplant mixed lymphocyte reaction (GvH or HvG direction). This TCR was sampled from a human patient who received an intestinal transplant. The V call is TRBV6-6, the J call TRBJ2-7; 7 positions agree with TRBD2. The CDR3 bases are TGTGCCAGCAGTTACTCTCGCGGGAGTAGTGAGCAGTACTTC. The encoded protein is CASSYSRGSSEQYF.